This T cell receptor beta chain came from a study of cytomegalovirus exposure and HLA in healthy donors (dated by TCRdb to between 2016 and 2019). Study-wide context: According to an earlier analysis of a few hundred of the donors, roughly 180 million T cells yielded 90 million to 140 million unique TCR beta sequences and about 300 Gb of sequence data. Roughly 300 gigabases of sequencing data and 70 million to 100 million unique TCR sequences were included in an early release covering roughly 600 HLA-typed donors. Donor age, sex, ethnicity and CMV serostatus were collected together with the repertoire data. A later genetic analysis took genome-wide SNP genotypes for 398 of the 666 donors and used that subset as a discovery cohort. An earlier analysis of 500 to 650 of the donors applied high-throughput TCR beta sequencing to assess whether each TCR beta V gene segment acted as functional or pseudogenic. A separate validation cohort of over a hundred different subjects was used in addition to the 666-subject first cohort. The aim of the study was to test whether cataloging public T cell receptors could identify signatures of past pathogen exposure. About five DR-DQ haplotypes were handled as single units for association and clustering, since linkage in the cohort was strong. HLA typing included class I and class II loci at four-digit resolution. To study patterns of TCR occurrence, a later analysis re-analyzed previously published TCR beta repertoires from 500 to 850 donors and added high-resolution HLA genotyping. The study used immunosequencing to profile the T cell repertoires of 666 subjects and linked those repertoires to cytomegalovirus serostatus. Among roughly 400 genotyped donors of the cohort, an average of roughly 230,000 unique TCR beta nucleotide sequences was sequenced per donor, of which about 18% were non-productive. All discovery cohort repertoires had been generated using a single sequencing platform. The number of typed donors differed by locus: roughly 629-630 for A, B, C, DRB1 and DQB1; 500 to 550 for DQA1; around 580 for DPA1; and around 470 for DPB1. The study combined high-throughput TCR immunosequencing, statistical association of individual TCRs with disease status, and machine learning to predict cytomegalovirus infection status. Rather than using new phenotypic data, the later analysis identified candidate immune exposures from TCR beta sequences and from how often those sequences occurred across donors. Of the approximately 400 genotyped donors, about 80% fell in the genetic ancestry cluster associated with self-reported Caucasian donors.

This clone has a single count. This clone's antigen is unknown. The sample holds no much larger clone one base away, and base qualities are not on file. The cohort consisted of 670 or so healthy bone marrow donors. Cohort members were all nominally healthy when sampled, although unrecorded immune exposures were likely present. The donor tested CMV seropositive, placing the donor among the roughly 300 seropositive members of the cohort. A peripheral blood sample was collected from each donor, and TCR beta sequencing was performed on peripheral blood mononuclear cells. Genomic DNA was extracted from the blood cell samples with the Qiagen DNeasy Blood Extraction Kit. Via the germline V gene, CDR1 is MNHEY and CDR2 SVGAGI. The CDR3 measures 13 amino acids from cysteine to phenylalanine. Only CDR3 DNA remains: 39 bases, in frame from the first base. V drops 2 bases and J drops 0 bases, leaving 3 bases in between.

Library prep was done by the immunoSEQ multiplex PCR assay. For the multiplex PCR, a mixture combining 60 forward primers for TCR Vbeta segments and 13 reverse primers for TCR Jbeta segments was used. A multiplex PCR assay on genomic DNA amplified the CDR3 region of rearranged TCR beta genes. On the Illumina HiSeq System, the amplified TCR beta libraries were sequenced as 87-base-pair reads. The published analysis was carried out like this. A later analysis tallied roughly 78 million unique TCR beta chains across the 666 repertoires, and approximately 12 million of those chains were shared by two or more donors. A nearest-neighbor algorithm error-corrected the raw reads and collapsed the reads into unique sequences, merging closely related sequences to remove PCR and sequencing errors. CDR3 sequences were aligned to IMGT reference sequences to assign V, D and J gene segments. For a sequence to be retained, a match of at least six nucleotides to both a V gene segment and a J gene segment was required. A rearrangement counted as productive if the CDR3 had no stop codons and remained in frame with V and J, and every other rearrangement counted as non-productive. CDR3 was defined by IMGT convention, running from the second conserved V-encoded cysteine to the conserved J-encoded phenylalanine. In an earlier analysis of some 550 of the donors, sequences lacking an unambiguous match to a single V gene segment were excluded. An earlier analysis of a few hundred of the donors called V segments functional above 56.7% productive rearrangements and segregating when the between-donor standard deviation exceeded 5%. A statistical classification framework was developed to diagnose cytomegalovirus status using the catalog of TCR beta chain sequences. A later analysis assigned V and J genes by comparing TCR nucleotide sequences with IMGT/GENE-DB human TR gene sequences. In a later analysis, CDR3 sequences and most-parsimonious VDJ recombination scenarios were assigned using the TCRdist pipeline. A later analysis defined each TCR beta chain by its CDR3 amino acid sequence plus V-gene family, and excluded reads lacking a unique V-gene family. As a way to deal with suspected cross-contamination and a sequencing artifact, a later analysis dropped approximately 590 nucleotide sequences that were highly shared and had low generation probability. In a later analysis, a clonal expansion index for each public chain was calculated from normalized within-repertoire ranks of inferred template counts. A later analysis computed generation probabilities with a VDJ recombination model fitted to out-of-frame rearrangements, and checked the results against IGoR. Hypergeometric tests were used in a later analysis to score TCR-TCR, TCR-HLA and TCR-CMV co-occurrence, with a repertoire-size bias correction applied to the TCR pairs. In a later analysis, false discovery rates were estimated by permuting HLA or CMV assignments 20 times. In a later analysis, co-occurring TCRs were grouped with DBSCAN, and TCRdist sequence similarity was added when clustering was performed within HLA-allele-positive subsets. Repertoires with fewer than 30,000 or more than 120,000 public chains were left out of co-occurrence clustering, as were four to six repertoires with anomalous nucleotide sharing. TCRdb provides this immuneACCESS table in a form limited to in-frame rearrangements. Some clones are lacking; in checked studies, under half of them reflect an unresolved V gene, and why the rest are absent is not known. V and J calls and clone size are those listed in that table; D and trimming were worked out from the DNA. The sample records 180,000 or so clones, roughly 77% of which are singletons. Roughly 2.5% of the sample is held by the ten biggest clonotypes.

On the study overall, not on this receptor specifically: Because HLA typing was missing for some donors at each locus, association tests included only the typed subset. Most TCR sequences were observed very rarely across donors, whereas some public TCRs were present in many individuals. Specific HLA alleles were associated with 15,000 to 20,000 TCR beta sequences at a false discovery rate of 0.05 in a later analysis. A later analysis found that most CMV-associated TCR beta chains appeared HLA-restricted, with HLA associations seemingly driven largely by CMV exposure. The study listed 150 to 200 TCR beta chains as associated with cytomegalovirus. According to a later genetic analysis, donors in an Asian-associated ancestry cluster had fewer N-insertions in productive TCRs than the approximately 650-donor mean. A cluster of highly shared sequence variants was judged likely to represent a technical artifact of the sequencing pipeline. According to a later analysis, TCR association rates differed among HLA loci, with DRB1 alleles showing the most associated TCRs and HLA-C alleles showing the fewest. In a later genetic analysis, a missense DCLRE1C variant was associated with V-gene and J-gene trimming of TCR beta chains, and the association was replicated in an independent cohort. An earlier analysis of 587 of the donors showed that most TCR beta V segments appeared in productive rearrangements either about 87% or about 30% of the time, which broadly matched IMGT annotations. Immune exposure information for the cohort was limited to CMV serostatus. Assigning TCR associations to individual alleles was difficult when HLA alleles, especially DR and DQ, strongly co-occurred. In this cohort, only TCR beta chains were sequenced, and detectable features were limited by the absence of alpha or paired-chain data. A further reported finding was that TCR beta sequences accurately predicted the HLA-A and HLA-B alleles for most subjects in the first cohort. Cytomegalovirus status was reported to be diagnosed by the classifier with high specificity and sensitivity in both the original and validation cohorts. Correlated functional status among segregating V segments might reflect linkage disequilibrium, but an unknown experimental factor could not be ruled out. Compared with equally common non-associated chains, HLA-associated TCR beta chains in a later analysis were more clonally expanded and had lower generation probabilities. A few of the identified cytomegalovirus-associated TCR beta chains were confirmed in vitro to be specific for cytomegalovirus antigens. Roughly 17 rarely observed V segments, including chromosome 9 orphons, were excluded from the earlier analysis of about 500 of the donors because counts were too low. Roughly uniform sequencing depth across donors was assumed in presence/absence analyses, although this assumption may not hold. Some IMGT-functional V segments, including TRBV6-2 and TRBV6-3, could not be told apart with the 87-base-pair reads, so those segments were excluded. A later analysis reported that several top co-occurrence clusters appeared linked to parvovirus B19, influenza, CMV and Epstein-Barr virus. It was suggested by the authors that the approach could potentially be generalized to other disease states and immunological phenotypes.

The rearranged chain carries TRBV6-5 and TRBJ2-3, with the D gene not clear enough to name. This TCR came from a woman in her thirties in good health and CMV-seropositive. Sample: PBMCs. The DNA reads TGTGCCAGCAGTTACGGCAGCACAGATACGCAGTATTTT. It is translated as CASSYGSTDTQYF.